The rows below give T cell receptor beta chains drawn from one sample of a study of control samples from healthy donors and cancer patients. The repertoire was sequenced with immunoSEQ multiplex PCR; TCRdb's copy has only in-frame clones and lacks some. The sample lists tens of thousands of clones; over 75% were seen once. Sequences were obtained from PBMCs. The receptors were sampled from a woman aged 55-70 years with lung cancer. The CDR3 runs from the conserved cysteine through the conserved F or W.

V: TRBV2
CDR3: CASSRKFETQYF

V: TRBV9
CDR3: CASSVGTYSGNTIYF

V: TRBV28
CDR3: CASSASVGGKTQYF

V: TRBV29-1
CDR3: CSARQGAAWGGQYF

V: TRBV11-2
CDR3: CASSPSWGAKGETQYF

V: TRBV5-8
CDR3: CASSLLAGLIYNEQFF

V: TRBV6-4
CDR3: CASSEGPNQPQHF

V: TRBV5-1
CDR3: CASSFGQPGELFF

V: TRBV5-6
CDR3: CASSLYGGTNQPQHF

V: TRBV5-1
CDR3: CASRPSGLAGVETQYF

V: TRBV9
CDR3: CASSVGEITGELFF

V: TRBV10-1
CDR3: CASSAYSWTGEQFF